Below, one T cell receptor (beta chain) is given with its context. Source study methods: The authors estimated nucleated cell counts from reference gene primer amplification. TCRdb's copy holds only in-frame clones and misses some; the assay was immunoSEQ multiplex PCR. V and J calls and clone size are copied from that table; D and trimming were computed from the DNA. The sample includes around 400,000 clones, approximately 87% of them seen just once. The sample originates from a study of blood T cell repertoires in COVID-19. Study overall: The study drew acute and convalescent COVID-19 samples from the United States, Italy and Spain.

The germline gives CDR1 SQVTM, CDR2 ANQGSEA. This CDR3 has 13 residues. Trimming took 3 bases from V and 6 from J, leaving 12 bases between them. The TCR sequence derives from a woman under 40 with COVID-19, enrolled during active disease. The chain is built from TRBV29-1 and TRBJ1-3; maybe TRBD1 (6 bases). Material: peripheral blood. The DNA for the CDR3 is TGCAGCGTTGATCAGGGGTCGGCAAACACCATATATTTT. Amino acids: CSVDQGSANTIYF.